This TCR beta chain stems from a study of CD8+ T cells in alopecia areata. Study as a whole: At a dose of 5 to 10 mg twice daily, oral tofacitinib was given to treated patients.

The CDR3 contains 16 residues. V was clipped by 0 bases and J by 7 bases, with 13 bases between them. The germline gives CDR1 LGHNA, CDR2 YSLEER. Indicated treatment: oral pan-JAK inhibitor, 5-10 mg twice daily. Extracted RNA was reverse transcribed into cDNA, the sequencing template. Clones were sequenced by immunoSEQ multiplex PCR, and TCRdb holds only the in-frame ones, with some missing. Of under 200,000 clones listed, about two thirds are singletons. The material sequenced was CD4+ T cells sorted from blood, taken at week 4, from a patient treated with tofacitinib. The TCR originated in a human donor with alopecia areata. The rearrangement uses TRBV4-3 and TRBJ1-6; D unclear. The CDR3 DNA sequence: TGCGCCAGCAGCCAAGAGCCGGCCCGAGGCAATTCACCCCTCCACTTT. Its protein product is CASSQEPARGNSPLHF.